This is a list of T cell receptor beta chains from one sample in a study of T cell responses to AZD1222 COVID-19 vaccine. TCRdb's table, derived via immunoSEQ multiplex PCR, lists solely in-frame clones and lacks some. The table records 150,000 to 200,000 clones, 90% to 95% of them present only once. This specimen consisted of peripheral blood, obtained 28 days after the second AZD1222 dose. These receptors originate from an adult who received the AZD1222 COVID-19 vaccine. CDR3s include the opening cysteine and the closing phenylalanine or tryptophan. A D gene is named only where the DNA matches it firmly. The size entry is marked missing in some rows and otherwise reads once, few, many or a size class.

V: TRBV19; size: .; J: TRBJ1-2; D: .; DNA: TGTGCCAGTAGTATGTGGGCAGGGGCTACCCATGGCTACACCTTC; CDR3: CASSMWAGATHGYTF
V: TRBV5-1; size: .; J: TRBJ1-6; D: .; DNA: TGCGCCAGCAGCTTGGGGCAGTTCTCCTATAATTCACCCCTCCACTTT; CDR3: CASSLGQFSYNSPLHF
V: TRBV29-1; size: .; J: TRBJ2-5; D: TRBD1; DNA: TGCAGCTCCAAAGCAGACAGGGGTTTACAAGAGACCCAGTACTTC; CDR3: CSSKADRGLQETQYF
V: TRBV7-2; size: .; J: TRBJ1-5; D: TRBD1; DNA: TGTGCCAGCAGCCCCGGGACAGGGGCTTACAATCAGCCCCAGCATTTT; CDR3: CASSPGTGAYNQPQHF
V: TRBV27; size: .; J: TRBJ2-2; D: .; DNA: TGTGCCAGCAGAAGAAGTCTCGGGGGGCGGGACACCGGGGAGCTGTTTTTT; CDR3: CASRRSLGGRDTGELFF
V: TRBV5-1; size: once; J: TRBJ1-1; D: .; DNA: TGCGCCAGCAGCTTAGCAGGGCCGAACACTGAAGCTTTCTTT; CDR3: CASSLAGPNTEAFF
V: TRBV6-1; size: .; J: TRBJ1-5; D: TRBD1; DNA: TGTGCCAGCAGTGTAGTTGACAGGGGTGGTAGCAATCAGCCCCAGCATTTT; CDR3: CASSVVDRGGSNQPQHF
V: TRBV2; size: .; J: TRBJ1-2; D: .; DNA: TGTGCCAGCAGTGATCGGGGAGACTATGGCTACACCTTC; CDR3: CASSDRGDYGYTF
V: TRBV6-5; size: .; J: TRBJ2-2; D: TRBD2; DNA: TGTGCCAGCAGTTACTCACTAGCGGGAGGGACCGGGGAGCTGTTTTTT; CDR3: CASSYSLAGGTGELFF
V: TRBV4-3; size: .; J: TRBJ2-1; D: TRBD1; DNA: TGCGCCAGCAGCCAAGAATTTGGGCCGACAGGGGGCGCGAGGAATGAGCAGTTCTTC; CDR3: CASSQEFGPTGGARNEQFF
V: TRBV3-1/TRBV3-2; size: .; J: TRBJ1-1; D: .; DNA: TGTGCCAGCAGCCAAGCTGGACGAGAAGCTTTCTTT; CDR3: CASSQAGREAFF
V: TRBV7-9; size: .; J: TRBJ1-1; D: .; DNA: TGTGCCAGCAGTTCCATTCGAACTGAAGCTTTCTTT; CDR3: CASSSIRTEAFF
V: TRBV10-1; size: .; J: TRBJ1-4; D: .; DNA: TGCGCCATCAGGAGTGAGCTAGAAAAACTGTTTTTT; CDR3: CAIRSELEKLFF
V: TRBV11-3; size: .; J: TRBJ2-4; D: TRBD1; DNA: TGTGCCAGCAGCTCTTCCCGGGACAGAAAAAACATTCAGTACTTC; CDR3: CASSSSRDRKNIQYF
V: TRBV27; size: .; J: TRBJ2-7; D: .; DNA: TGTGCCAGCAGTAACGTCGGTCCCCCCTACGAGCAGTACTTC; CDR3: CASSNVGPPYEQYF
V: TRBV27; size: .; J: TRBJ2-7; D: .; DNA: TGTGCCAGCAGTTTTGGGACCACGGGTGAGCAGTACTTC; CDR3: CASSFGTTGEQYF
V: TRBV14; size: .; J: TRBJ2-7; D: .; DNA: TGTGCCAGCAGCCAAATCTTTCCCCCAGATGGTTCCTACGAGCAGTACTTC; CDR3: CASSQIFPPDGSYEQYF
V: TRBV3-1/TRBV3-2; size: .; J: TRBJ2-1; D: .; DNA: TGTGCCAGCAGCCCCTCCCTTTCCCGACTGGGGCAGTTCTTC; CDR3: CASSPSLSRLGQFF
V: TRBV6-5; size: .; J: TRBJ1-1; D: TRBD1; DNA: TGTGCCAGCAGTTACTCGACGGGACAGCAGCTTCCTGAAGCTTTCTTT; CDR3: CASSYSTGQQLPEAFF
V: TRBV18; size: .; J: TRBJ1-4; D: .; DNA: TGTGCCAGCTCACCAGGGACGGGAAAGGAAAAACTGTTTTTT; CDR3: CASSPGTGKEKLFF
V: TRBV30; size: .; J: TRBJ1-5; D: TRBD1; DNA: TGTGCCTGGAACAGGGGTGGACAGCCCCAGCATTTT; CDR3: CAWNRGGQPQHF
V: TRBV29-1; size: .; J: TRBJ2-3; D: .; DNA: TGCAGCGTTGGGGGCAGAGATACGCAGTATTTT; CDR3: CSVGGRDTQYF